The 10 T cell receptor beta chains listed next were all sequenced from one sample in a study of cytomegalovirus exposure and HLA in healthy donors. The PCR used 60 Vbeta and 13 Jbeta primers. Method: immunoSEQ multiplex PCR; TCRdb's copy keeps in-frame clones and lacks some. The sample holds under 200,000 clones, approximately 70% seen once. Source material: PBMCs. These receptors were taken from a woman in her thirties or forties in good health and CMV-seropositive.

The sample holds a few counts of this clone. CDR3: CASSEGRGTYYGYTF. In DNA form, the CDR3 reads TGTGCCAGCAGCGAGGGGAGGGGAACCTACTATGGCTACACCTTC. This sequence joins TRBV4-2 and TRBJ1-2; tentative D call: TRBD1 (5 bases). The V gene lost 5 bases and the J gene lost 3 bases, with 16 bases spanning the gap. CDR1 LGHNA and CDR2 YNFKEQ come from the germline V gene. The CDR3 extends over 15 amino acids.

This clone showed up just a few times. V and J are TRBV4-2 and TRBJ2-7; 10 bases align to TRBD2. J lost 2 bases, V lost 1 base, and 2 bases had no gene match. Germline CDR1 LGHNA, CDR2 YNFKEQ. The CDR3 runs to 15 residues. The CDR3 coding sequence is TGTGCCAGCAGCCAAGGACTAGCGGGTCCCTACGAGCAGTACTTC. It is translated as CASSQGLAGPYEQYF.

CDR3 nucleotide sequence: TGTGCCATGGGAGCGGGAGAGCACACCGGGGAGCTGTTTTTT. Protein sequence: CAMGAGEHTGELFF. The chain has TRBV10-3 and TRBJ2-2, with 8 bases aligning to TRBD2. This CDR3 is 14 amino acids long. With V trimmed by 9 bases and J by 3 bases, 6 bases remained unmatched. The germline gives CDR1 ENHRY, CDR2 SYGVKD.

The CDR3 sequence is CASSAQGTGYEQYF. The CDR3 region has the DNA TGTGCCAGCAGTGCACAGGGTACGGGCTACGAGCAGTACTTC. The V call is TRBV2, the J call TRBJ2-7; tentative D call: TRBD1 (6 bases). The CDR3 contains 14 residues. Germline-derived CDR1 and CDR2 are SNHLY and FYNNEI. Trimming removed 4 bases from V and 3 bases from J, with 13 bases in between.

CDR3 nucleotides: TGTGCCAGCAGCCAGCGAGGGAGGAACGACAATGAGCAGTTCTTC. It translates to CASSQRGRNDNEQFF. The chain recombines TRBV4-2 with TRBJ2-1, with D perhaps TRBD2 (6 bases). Germline V gene lookup returns CDR1 LGHNA and CDR2 YNFKEQ. Trimming shortened V by 3 bases and J by 5 bases, and 14 bases separated the two germline ends. The CDR3 has 15 residues.

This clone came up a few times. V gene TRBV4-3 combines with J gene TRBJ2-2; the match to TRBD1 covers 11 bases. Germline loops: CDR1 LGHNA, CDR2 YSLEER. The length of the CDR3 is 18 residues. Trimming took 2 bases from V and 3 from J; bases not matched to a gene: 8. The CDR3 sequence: CASSQKPPGQGDTGELFF. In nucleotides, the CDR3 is TGCGCCAGCAGCCAAAAACCCCCGGGACAGGGGGACACCGGGGAGCTGTTTTTT.

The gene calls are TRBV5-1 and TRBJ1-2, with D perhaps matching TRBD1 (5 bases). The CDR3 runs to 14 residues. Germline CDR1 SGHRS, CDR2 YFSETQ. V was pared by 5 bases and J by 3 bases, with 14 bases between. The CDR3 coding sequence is TGCGCCAGCAGAAAATGGGGCACCGACTATGGCTACACCTTC. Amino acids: CASRKWGTDYGYTF. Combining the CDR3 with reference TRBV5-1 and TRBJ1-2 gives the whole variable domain KAGVTQTPRYLIKTRGQQVTLSCSPISGHRSVSWYQQTPGQGLQFLFEYFSETQRNKGNFPGRFSGRQFSNSRSEMNVSTLELGDSALYLCASRKWGTDYGYTFGSGTRLTVV.

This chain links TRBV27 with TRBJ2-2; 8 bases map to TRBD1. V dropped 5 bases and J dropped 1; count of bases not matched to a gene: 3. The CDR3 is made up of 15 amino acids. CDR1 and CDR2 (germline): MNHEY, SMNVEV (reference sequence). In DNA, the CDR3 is TGTGCCAGCAGTACCGGGACAGGGAACACCGGGGAGCTGTTTTTT. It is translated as CASSTGTGNTGELFF.

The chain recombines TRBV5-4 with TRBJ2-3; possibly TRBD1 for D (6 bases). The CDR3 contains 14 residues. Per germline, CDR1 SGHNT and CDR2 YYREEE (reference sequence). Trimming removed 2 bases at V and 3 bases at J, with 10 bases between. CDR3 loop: CASSFTGRTDTQYF. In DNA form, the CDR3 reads TGTGCCAGCAGCTTCACAGGGCGGACAGATACGCAGTATTTT.

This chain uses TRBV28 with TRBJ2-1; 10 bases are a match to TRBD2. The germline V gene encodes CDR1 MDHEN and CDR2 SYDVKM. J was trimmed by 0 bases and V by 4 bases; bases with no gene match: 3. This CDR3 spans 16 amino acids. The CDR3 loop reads CASSSPSGSSYNEQFF. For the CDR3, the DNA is TGTGCCAGCAGTTCCCCTAGCGGGAGCTCCTACAATGAGCAGTTCTTC.